The 30 T cell receptor beta chains below come from one sample, sequenced in a study of blood T cell repertoires in COVID-19. Sequencing used immunoSEQ multiplex PCR; TCRdb keeps in-frame clones, though not all of them. The repertoire holds 190,000 or so clones, roughly 88% seen once, with around 8.6% in the top ten. The sample taken for sequencing was PBMCs or T cells enriched from blood (not recorded which). All receptors come from a woman aged 25 to 39 who had recovered from COVID-19.

The rearrangement links TRBV28 to TRBJ1-2; possible D gene TRBD1, 6 bases. The CDR3 runs to 14 residues. The V gene's germline CDR1 is MDHEN and CDR2 SYDVKM. Trimming pared 4 bases from V and 3 bases from J, leaving 12 bases between. CDR3 coding DNA: TGTGCCAGCAGTTCTCGACAGGCTTACTATGGCTACACCTTC. It specifies CASSSRQAYYGYTF.

This chain uses TRBV2 with TRBJ1-2; 8 positions agree with TRBD1. This CDR3 contains 15 residues. Germline loops: CDR1 SNHLY, CDR2 FYNNEI. Germline trimming cut 2 bases from V and 3 bases from J; bases unmatched to any gene: 5. The CDR3 protein is CASSETGQGYYGYTF. CDR3 coding DNA: TGTGCCAGCAGTGAAACAGGACAGGGCTACTATGGCTACACCTTC.

The V call is TRBV18, the J call TRBJ2-7; 8 bases align to TRBD1. With 3 bases clipped from V and 2 bases from J, the junction kept 6 bases outside the gene matches. This CDR3 region has 15 residues. The germline V gene encodes CDR1 KGHSH and CDR2 LQKENI. The chain's CDR3 is CASSPRTGQTYEQYF. DNA for the CDR3: TGTGCCAGCTCACCGAGGACAGGGCAGACCTACGAGCAGTACTTC.

The chain has TRBV18 and TRBJ1-2, with a tentative D call TRBD1 (6 bases). The germline gives CDR1 KGHSH, CDR2 LQKENI. CDR3 length: 14 amino acids. The germline V and J ends were trimmed by 5 bases and 8 bases, with 18 bases remaining between them. The CDR3 reads CASSTSTGLRGYTF. The CDR3 bases are TGTGCCAGCTCAACCTCAACAGGGCTAAGGGGCTACACCTTC. Full variable domain (rest looked up from reference TRBV18 and TRBJ1-2): NAGVMQNPRHLVRRRGQEARLRCSPMKGHSHVYWYRQLPEEGLKFMVYLQKENIIDESGMPKERFSAEFPKEGPSILRIQQVVRGDSAAYFCASSTSTGLRGYTFGSGTRLTVV.

The chain combines TRBV5-1 with TRBJ1-6; D is unclear. CDR1 is SGHRS, CDR2 YFSETQ, per germline. This CDR3 is built from 13 residues. The V gene lost 0 bases and the J gene lost 8 bases, with 6 bases spanning the gap. The CDR3 nucleotides read TGCGCCAGCAGCTTGGACAGTTATTCACCCCTCCACTTT. Translating it yields CASSLDSYSPLHF.

V usage is TRBV4-1 and J usage is TRBJ1-1; a possible D gene is TRBD1 (6 bases). Looked up from germline, CDR1 is MGHRA and CDR2 is YSYEKL. With 3 bases removed from V and 0 bases from J, the gap between germline ends came to 8 bases. The CDR3 loop spans 14 amino acids. DNA for the CDR3: TGCGCCAGCAGCCATTCAGGGGTGAACACTGAAGCTTTCTTT. It codes for CASSHSGVNTEAFF.

The chain's CDR3 is CASRTTSGSYQDEQYF. CDR3 coding DNA: TGTGCCAGCAGAACGACTAGCGGGAGTTATCAGGACGAGCAGTACTTC. The chain couples TRBV11-2 to TRBJ2-7; TRBD2 agrees at 12 bases. The junction had 11 bases not matched to a gene; V was cut back by 6 bases and J by 5 bases. CDR3 length: 16 residues. Germline loops: CDR1 SGHAT, CDR2 FQNNGV.

The chain couples TRBV3-1 (or the pseudogene TRBV3-2) to TRBJ2-7; D is possibly TRBD2 (5 bases). This CDR3 region has 14 residues. CDR1 is LGHDT and CDR2 is YNNKEL in the germline V gene (reference sequence). Trimming pared 4 bases from V and 3 bases from J, leaving 13 bases between. The CDR3 reads CASSPGLRGYEQYF. The CDR3 DNA is TGTGCCAGCAGCCCGGGATTAAGAGGCTACGAGCAGTACTTC.

The rearrangement uses TRBV11-2 and TRBJ2-5; the match to TRBD2 covers 10 bases. In germline, CDR1 is SGHAT, CDR2 FQNNGV. V trimming: 1 base; J trimming: 5 bases; junction bases outside the gene matches: 16. The CDR3 covers 19 residues. CDR3 DNA sequence: TGTGCCAGCAGCTTAGCACCATCTAGCGGGAGAAGGGGTAGGGAGACCCAGTACTTC. This sequence encodes CASSLAPSSGRRGRETQYF. Looking up the rest from reference TRBV11-2 and TRBJ2-5 gives the full variable domain: EAGVAQSPRYKIIEKRQSVAFWCNPISGHATLYWYQQILGQGPKLLIQFQNNGVVDDSQLPKDRFSAERLKGVDSTLKIQPAKLEDSAVYLCASSLAPSSGRRGRETQYFGPGTRLLVL.

The chain is built from TRBV28 and TRBJ1-5, with D uncertain. The CDR3 contains 13 residues. CDR1 is MDHEN and CDR2 is SYDVKM in the germline V gene. V lost 3 bases, J lost 6 bases, and 9 bases lay in between. DNA for the CDR3: TGTGCCAGCAGTTTGGGCGGGAGTCAGCCCCAGCATTTT. Its protein product is CASSLGGSQPQHF.

V gene TRBV24-1 combines with J gene TRBJ2-1; 9 bases are shared with TRBD1. Per the germline V gene, CDR1 is KGHDR and CDR2 is SFDVKD. The CDR3 is made up of 18 amino acids. V dropped 3 bases and J dropped 1; count of bases not matched to a gene: 9. The CDR3 nucleotides are TGTGCCACCAGTGATACCGACAGGGGGTTTGTTTCCTACAATGAGCAGTTCTTC. Protein product: CATSDTDRGFVSYNEQFF.

The chain has TRBV6-4 and TRBJ2-1; 7 bases align to TRBD2. The ends lost 2 bases at V and 0 bases at J; junction bases unmatched: 1. The germline V gene has CDR1 MRHNA and CDR2 SNTAGT. The CDR3 spans 15 residues. CDR3 residues: CASSDVAGSYNEQFF. In DNA, the CDR3 is TGTGCCAGCAGTGACGTAGCGGGCTCCTACAATGAGCAGTTCTTC.

The V call is TRBV2, the J call TRBJ1-1; 8 bases map to TRBD1. The CDR3 extends over 13 amino acids. V shed 9 bases, J shed 2 bases, and the junction held 5 bases outside the gene matches. CDR1 and CDR2 (germline): SNHLY, FYNNEI. The CDR3 nucleotides read TGTGCCAGTAAGGACAGGGAAAACACTGAAGCTTTCTTT. This encodes CASKDRENTEAFF. Looking up the rest from reference TRBV2 and TRBJ1-1 gives the full variable domain: EPEVTQTPSHQVTQMGQEVILRCVPISNHLYFYWYRQILGQKVEFLVSFYNNEISEKSEIFDDQFSVERPDGSNFTLKIRSTKLEDSAMYFCASKDRENTEAFFGQGTRLTVV.

The gene calls are TRBV7-8 and TRBJ2-7, with TRBD1 matching over 7 bases. This CDR3 has 17 amino acids. V lost 5 bases to trimming and J lost 3 bases; unmatched junction nucleotides: 16. Germline-derived CDR1 and CDR2 are SGHVS and FQNEAQ. CDR3 sequence: CASSPNSPGQRLYEQYF. For the CDR3, the DNA is TGTGCCAGCAGCCCGAACTCCCCGGGACAGAGACTCTACGAGCAGTACTTC.

The rearrangement links TRBV5-8 to TRBJ1-1; D is unclear. The CDR3 is made up of 13 amino acids. Trimming left V 2 bases short and J 4 bases short, with 9 bases between. Germline-derived CDR1 and CDR2 are SGHTS and YDEGEE. The CDR3 coding sequence is TGTGCCAGCAGCTTACCGGTCGTCACTGAAGCTTTCTTT. This sequence encodes CASSLPVVTEAFF. Filled out from reference TRBV5-8 and TRBJ1-1, the complete variable domain reads EAGVTQSPTHLIKTRGQQATLRCSPISGHTSVYWYQQALGLGLQFLLWYDEGEERNRGNFPPRFSGRQFPNYSSELNVNALELEDSALYLCASSLPVVTEAFFGQGTRLTVV.

The V and J genes are TRBV10-1 and TRBJ1-1; no definite D call. The CDR3 is made up of 13 amino acids. V lost 5 bases and J 1 base, leaving 8 bases between the germline ends. Germline V gene sequence: CDR1 WNHNN, CDR2 SYGVQD (reference sequence). Written as DNA, the CDR3 is TGCGCCAGCAGTCTCACAAAGAACACTGAAGCTTTCTTT. It codes for CASSLTKNTEAFF.

J is TRBJ2-7 and V is TRBV28, with 8 bases matching TRBD1. V was pared by 4 bases and J by 3 bases, with 5 bases of the junction left unmatched. The CDR3 runs to 14 residues. Germline V CDR1 and CDR2: MDHEN, SYDVKM. CDR3 DNA: TGTGCCAGCAGTTCCCTCGGACAGGGCTACGAGCAGTACTTC. Translated, it gives CASSSLGQGYEQYF.

The chain combines TRBV27 with TRBJ2-1; a weak D match, TRBD2 (5 bases). CDR3 length equals 13 residues. Germline loops: CDR1 MNHEY, CDR2 SMNVEV (reference sequence). Trimming shortened V by 2 bases and J by 10 bases, and 12 bases separated the two germline ends. CDR3: CASSLLSGEEQFF. The CDR3, as DNA: TGTGCCAGCAGTTTACTTTCCGGGGAGGAGCAGTTCTTC.

J is TRBJ2-2 and V is TRBV28; TRBD1 might be the D (5 bases). Looked up from germline, CDR1 is MDHEN and CDR2 is SYDVKM. This CDR3 contains 15 residues. Trimming pared 5 bases from V and 4 bases from J, leaving 14 bases between. CDR3: CASSLRVGRTGELFF. Here the CDR3 DNA reads TGTGCCAGCAGTCTCAGGGTGGGGCGCACCGGGGAGCTGTTTTTT.

This chain uses TRBV14 with TRBJ2-3, with TRBD2 as a possible D gene (6 bases). The germline gives CDR1 SGHDN, CDR2 FVKESK. This CDR3 has 16 amino acids. Trimming took 4 bases from V and 7 from J, leaving 21 bases between them. The CDR3 region is CASSRTGTPFVHTQYF. In DNA, the CDR3 is TGTGCCAGCAGCCGGACCGGGACTCCCTTTGTGCATACGCAGTATTTT. The complete variable domain, with remaining parts taken from reference TRBV14 and TRBJ2-3, reads EAGVTQFPSHSVIEKGQTVTLRCDPISGHDNLYWYRRVMGKEIKFLLHFVKESKQDESGMPNNRFLAERTGGTYSTLKVQPAELEDSGVYFCASSRTGTPFVHTQYFGPGTRLTVL.

V gene TRBV11-2 combines with J gene TRBJ1-1, with TRBD1 as a possible D gene (6 bases). The germline V and J ends were trimmed by 1 base and 9 bases, with 12 bases remaining between them. Germline V lookup: CDR1 SGHAT, CDR2 FQNNGV. CDR3 length: 13 residues. The CDR3 spells CASSLGGQGQAFF. Here the CDR3 DNA reads TGTGCCAGCAGCTTAGGGGGGCAAGGTCAAGCTTTCTTT.

The chain carries TRBV27 and TRBJ2-7, with a weak D call TRBD1 (6 bases). The ends were cut back, 7 bases at V and 3 bases at J, with 19 bases in the middle. Germline-derived CDR1 and CDR2 are MNHEY and SMNVEV (reference sequence). This CDR3 contains 15 residues. CDR3 region: CASTTIMDSHYEQYF. CDR3 nucleotides: TGTGCCAGCACCACGATTATGGACAGTCACTACGAGCAGTACTTC.

This clone was seen only a few times. The J gene is TRBJ2-5, the V gene TRBV7-2, with D perhaps TRBD2 (6 bases). The CDR3 covers 15 residues. Germline V gives CDR1 SGHTA, CDR2 FQGNSA. Trimming removed 4 bases from V and 4 bases from J, with 16 bases in between. For the CDR3, the DNA is TGTGCCAGCAGCTCCACGGCGGGACCTTCAGAGACCCAGTACTTC. As protein: CASSSTAGPSETQYF.

This chain links TRBV4-1 with TRBJ2-3; a weak D match, TRBD2 (5 bases). This CDR3 is 12 amino acids long. Trimming took 2 bases from V and 11 from J, leaving 11 bases between them. CDR1 and CDR2 (germline): MGHRA, YSYEKL. CDR3 region: CASSQPSSLQYF. The CDR3 DNA reads TGCGCCAGCAGCCAACCTAGCTCTCTGCAGTATTTT.

The chain combines TRBV6-1 with TRBJ1-4; the D gene is possibly TRBD1 (6 bases). Germline V lookup: CDR1 MNHNS, CDR2 SASEGT. Trimming removed 4 bases at V and 4 bases at J, with 16 bases between. This CDR3 has 16 residues. CDR3 DNA sequence: TGTGCCAGCAGTGTCAGGGGTCCTCAGTTTAATGAAAAACTGTTTTTT. Translation: CASSVRGPQFNEKLFF.

The chain is built from TRBV2 and TRBJ2-7; D not certain. Germline values: CDR1 SNHLY, CDR2 FYNNEI. CDR3 length equals 11 residues. Trimming removed 6 bases from V and 3 bases from J, with 6 bases in between. The CDR3 region is CASRIIYEQYF. CDR3 in DNA: TGTGCCAGCAGAATCATCTACGAGCAGTACTTC.

A few counts support this clone. The J gene is TRBJ1-5, the V gene TRBV10-2, with D possibly TRBD1 on 6 matching bases. Trimming cost V 4 bases and J 4 bases, with 11 bases left between them. Germline V gene sequence: CDR1 WSHSY, CDR2 SAAADI. This CDR3 is built from 14 residues. The CDR3 nucleotides are TGCGCCAGCAGTGGGAACAGGGTGAATCAGCCCCAGCATTTT. Translated: CASSGNRVNQPQHF.

This chain uses TRBV14 with TRBJ2-1; D possibly corresponds to TRBD2 (6 bases). Germline V gives CDR1 SGHDN, CDR2 FVKESK. This CDR3 contains 17 residues. Trimming took 5 bases from V and 3 from J, leaving 20 bases between them. The CDR3 protein is CASSIGHVGLNYNEQFF. The CDR3 bases are TGTGCCAGCAGCATAGGCCACGTGGGACTGAACTACAATGAGCAGTTCTTC.

The rearrangement uses TRBV6-1 and TRBJ1-5; 8 bases are a match to TRBD1. V trimming: 2 bases; J trimming: 0 bases; junction bases outside the gene matches: 6. The CDR3 loop spans 17 amino acids. CDR1 and CDR2 (germline): MNHNS, SASEGT. CDR3 DNA sequence: TGTGCCAGCAGTGAAACAAGCCAGGGGGCTAGCAATCAGCCCCAGCATTTT. As protein: CASSETSQGASNQPQHF.

The chain links TRBV30 to TRBJ1-5; perhaps TRBD1 as D (5 bases). Germline lookup yields CDR1 GTSNPN and CDR2 SVGIG (reference sequence). Trimming took off 1 base at V and 5 bases at J, with 9 bases between the two ends. The CDR3 length is 13 residues. CDR3 DNA: TGTGCCTGGAGTGGGGGGGGGTATCAGCCCCAGCATTTT. Translated, it gives CAWSGGGYQPQHF.